This T cell receptor beta chain comes out of a study of T cells in women clearing cervical HPV infection (dated by TCRdb to 2016 to 2018). Study-level background: The cases were some 25 women with histologically confirmed HPV16-related CIN3 or worse, and 2 of these cases were invasive cancers. Controls were some 26 women whose single incident HPV16 infection cleared within 12 months without precancer or cancer developing. Blood from cases was drawn at the visit where the lesion was first identified, while blood from controls was drawn once the infection was no longer detected. For cases, the median interval between lesion detection and blood sampling was roughly 150 days, with an interquartile range of roughly 90 to 200 days. Because only a few women had HLA typing data, the possibility that HLA type acted as a confounder could not be ruled out. Nested within Costa Rica's Guanacaste HPV Natural History Study, an exploratory proof-of-principle case-control study compared TCR repertoires across cervical HPV16 outcomes. Cases and controls were matched on age within five years and on year of sample collection. Cases had a median age of about 35 years and controls had a median age of around 40, with no significant differences in baseline characteristics. The parent cohort enrolled 10,049 women aged 18 or older in Guanacaste, Costa Rica, during about 1993 to 1994 and followed them for about 7 years. Five blinded duplicates per group were added as quality controls, so that 60 or so samples were obtained: 50 or so participants and around 10 replicates.

Note on this clone: It lacks a known antigen. The read ends 3 residues shy of where the CDR3 ends; the end is completed using the germline J gene.

Broad study findings and their caveats: Cases had lower TRBV6-7 relative abundance than controls (0.11% versus 0.16%; Bonferroni P = 0.0008). TCR repertoire richness was significantly higher in CIN3+ cases than in controls across sequencing depths, while evenness did not differ. The cross-sectional design could not show whether associations preceded infection or resulted from it; effector/memory subsets and HPV-specific T cells were not isolated. Because the number of T cells per sample was unknown, the richness differences could reflect varying T-cell content rather than repertoire biology. By combining richness with V gene abundances, random forest classifiers separated cases from controls with an estimated AUC of around 0.85.

Every participant had a single incident cervical HPV16 infection, and prevalent HPV16 infections were excluded. Cervical HPV DNA was detected with MY09/MY11 PCR, and genotyping was done by dot-blot hybridization. Around 15 mL of heparinized blood were centrifuged, and the buffy coat was split into aliquots, frozen at -30 degrees C, and then kept at -80 degrees C. Genomic DNA was extracted from buffy coat specimens using QIAGEN kits. Spanning cysteine to phenylalanine, the CDR3 consists of 19 amino acids. The DNA shown is the part of the CDR3 that was read: 48 bases, in frame from base 1. V gives up 2 bases and J gives up 2 bases, and the segment between their germline ends measures 24 bases. TCR beta CDR3 regions were amplified by multiplex PCR from an average of roughly 1.1 ug genomic DNA per sample using the immunoSEQ assay. The assay corrected primer bias using a complete synthetic TCR repertoire to establish an amplification baseline. The amplicons were sequenced on the Illumina platform. Per the source publication's procedure: Sequence errors were corrected by clustering with frequency ratios and a modified nearest-neighbor algorithm, and the sequences were then analyzed in the immunoSEQ Analyzer using IMGT gene definitions. TCR richness and evenness were averaged over 20 rarefaction repeats at each rarefaction depth, excluding samples with fewer sequences than the depth. V, D and J gene relative abundances were compared between groups with Wilcoxon rank sum tests, applying FDR correction. Blinded duplicates gave an intraclass correlation of under 97% for TCR richness and an average of roughly 76% across around 66 gene segments. TCRdb retrieved this table from immuneACCESS and kept in-frame rearrangements only. Not all clones are present; in checked studies, unresolved V genes account for under half, and no reason is known for the remainder. The V and J calls and clone size are taken from that table; D and trimming were inferred from the DNA. This sample's table has entries for 30,000 or so clones. Roughly 3.6% of the sample belongs to the ten largest clones.

The chain was built from TRBV23-1 and TRBJ2-5; D gene: possibly TRBD1, on 5 matching bases. TRBV23-1 qualifies as an ORF whose function is uncertain. The sample comprised blood buffy coat. This receptor was taken from a woman between 18 and 70 years old with a cervical HPV16 infection that either progressed to CIN3+ or cleared (not recorded which). The CDR3 DNA, read in part, is TGCGCCAGCAGTCAACAACCCATCCAGGGCCGAGGCCCACAAGAGACC. Its amino acids are CASSQQPIQGRGPQET. The CDR3 in its entirety is CASSQQPIQGRGPQETQYF.